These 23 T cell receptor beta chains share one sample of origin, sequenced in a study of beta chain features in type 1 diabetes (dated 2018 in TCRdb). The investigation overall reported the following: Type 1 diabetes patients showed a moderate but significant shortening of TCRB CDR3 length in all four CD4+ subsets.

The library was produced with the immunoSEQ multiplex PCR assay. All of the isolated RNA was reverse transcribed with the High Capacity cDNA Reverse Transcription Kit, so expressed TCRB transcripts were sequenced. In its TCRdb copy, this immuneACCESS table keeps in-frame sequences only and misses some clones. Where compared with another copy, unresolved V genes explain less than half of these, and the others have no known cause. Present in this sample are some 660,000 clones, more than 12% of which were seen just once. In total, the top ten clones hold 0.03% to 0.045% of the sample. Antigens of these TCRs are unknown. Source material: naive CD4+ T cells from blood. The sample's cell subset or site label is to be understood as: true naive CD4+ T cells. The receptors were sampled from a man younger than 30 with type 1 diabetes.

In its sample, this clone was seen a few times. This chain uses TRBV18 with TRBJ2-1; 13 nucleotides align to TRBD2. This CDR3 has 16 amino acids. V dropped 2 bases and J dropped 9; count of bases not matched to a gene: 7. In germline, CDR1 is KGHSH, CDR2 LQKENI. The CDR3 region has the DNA TGTGCCAGCTCACCAGGACTAGCGGGAGTAGTCAGTGAGCAGTTCTTC. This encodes CASSPGLAGVVSEQFF.

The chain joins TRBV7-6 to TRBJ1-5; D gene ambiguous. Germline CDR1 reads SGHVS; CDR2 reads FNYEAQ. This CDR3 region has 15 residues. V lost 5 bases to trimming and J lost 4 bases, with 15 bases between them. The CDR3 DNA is TGTGCCAGCAGCCTTAGCGCCCTCGGGAATCAGCCCCAGCATTTT. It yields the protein CASSLSALGNQPQHF.

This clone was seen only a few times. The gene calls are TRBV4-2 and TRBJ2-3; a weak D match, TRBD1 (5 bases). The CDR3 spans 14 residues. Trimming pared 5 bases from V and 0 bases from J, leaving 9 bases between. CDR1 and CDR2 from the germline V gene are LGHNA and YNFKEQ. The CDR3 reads CASSRGSSTDTQYF. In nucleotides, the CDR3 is TGTGCCAGCAGCAGGGGCAGTAGCACAGATACGCAGTATTTT.

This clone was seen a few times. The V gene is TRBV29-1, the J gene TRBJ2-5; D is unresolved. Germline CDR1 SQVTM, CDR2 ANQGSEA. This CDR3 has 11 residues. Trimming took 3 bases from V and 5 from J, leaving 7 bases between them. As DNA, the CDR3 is TGCAGCGTTGATGTGGGCGAGACCCAGTACTTC. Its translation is CSVDVGETQYF.

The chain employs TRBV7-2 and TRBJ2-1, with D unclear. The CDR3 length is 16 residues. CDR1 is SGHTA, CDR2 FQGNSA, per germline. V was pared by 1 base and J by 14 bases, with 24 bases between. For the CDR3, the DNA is TGTGCCAGCAGCTTAGGCCTAGTCAACTCTGAGCACCTCAAGTTCTTC. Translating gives CASSLGLVNSEHLKFF.

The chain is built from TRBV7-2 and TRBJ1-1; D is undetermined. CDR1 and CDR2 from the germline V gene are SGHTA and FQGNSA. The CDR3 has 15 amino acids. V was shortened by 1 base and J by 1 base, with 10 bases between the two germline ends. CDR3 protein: CASSLESAGNTEAFF. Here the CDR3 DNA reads TGTGCCAGCAGCTTAGAATCCGCCGGGAACACTGAAGCTTTCTTT. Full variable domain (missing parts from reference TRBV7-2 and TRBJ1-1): GAGVSQSPSNKVTEKGKDVELRCDPISGHTALYWYRQSLGQGLEFLIYFQGNSAPDKSGLPSDRFSAERTGGSVSTLTIQRTQQEDSAVYLCASSLESAGNTEAFFGQGTRLTVV.

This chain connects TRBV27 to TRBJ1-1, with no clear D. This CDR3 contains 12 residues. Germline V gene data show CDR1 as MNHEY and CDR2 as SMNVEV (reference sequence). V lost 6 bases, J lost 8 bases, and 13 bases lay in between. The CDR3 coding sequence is TGTGCCAGCAGCCGACTGGGGTCGGAAGCTTTCTTT. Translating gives CASSRLGSEAFF.

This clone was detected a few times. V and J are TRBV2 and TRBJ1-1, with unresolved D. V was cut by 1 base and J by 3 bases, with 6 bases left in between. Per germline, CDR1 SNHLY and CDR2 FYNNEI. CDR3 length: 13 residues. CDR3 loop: CASSEGEYTEAFF. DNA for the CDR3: TGTGCCAGCAGTGAAGGGGAGTACACTGAAGCTTTCTTT.

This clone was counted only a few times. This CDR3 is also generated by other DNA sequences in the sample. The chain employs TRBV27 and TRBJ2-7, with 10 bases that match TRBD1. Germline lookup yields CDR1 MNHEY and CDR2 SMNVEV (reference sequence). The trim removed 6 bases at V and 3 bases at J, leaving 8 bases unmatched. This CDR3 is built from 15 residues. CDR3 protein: CASSSPGQGFYEQYF. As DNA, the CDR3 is TGTGCCAGCAGCTCTCCGGGACAGGGGTTCTACGAGCAGTACTTC.

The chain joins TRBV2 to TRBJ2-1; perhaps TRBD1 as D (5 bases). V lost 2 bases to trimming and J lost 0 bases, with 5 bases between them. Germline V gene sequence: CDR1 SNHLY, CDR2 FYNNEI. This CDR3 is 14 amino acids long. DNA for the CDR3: TGTGCCAGCAGTGAAAGGGGCTCCTACAATGAGCAGTTCTTC. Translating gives CASSERGSYNEQFF.

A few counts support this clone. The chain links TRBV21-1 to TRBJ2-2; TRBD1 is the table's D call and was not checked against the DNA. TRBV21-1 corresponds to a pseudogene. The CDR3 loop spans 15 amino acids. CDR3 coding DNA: TGTGCCAGCCGCGGCCCAGGGGGCAACACCGGGGAGCTGTTTTTT. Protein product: CASRGPGGNTGELFF.

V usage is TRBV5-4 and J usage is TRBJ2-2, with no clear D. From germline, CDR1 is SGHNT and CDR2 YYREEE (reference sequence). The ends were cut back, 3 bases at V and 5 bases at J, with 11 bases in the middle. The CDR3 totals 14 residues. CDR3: CASSSLTRTGELFF. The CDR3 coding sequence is TGTGCCAGCAGCTCCTTAACCAGGACCGGGGAGCTGTTTTTT.

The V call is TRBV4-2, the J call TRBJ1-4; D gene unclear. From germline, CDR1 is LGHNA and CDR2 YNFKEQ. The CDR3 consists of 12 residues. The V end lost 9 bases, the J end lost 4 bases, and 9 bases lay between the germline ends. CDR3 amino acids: CASADINEKLFF. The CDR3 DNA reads TGTGCCAGTGCCGATATTAATGAAAAACTGTTTTTT.

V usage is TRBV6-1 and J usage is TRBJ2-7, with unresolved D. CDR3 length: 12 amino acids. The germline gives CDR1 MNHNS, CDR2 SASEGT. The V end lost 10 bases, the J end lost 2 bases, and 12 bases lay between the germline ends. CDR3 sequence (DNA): TGTGCCACAGCCGGTATCCCCTACGAGCAGTACTTC. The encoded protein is CATAGIPYEQYF.

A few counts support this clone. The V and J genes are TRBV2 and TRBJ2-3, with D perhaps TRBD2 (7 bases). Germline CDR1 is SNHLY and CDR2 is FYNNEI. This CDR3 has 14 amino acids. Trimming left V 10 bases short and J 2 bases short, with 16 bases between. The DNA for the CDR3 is TGTGCCACCGGAGGGGGGGGAGTCACAGATACGCAGTATTTT. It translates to CATGGGGVTDTQYF. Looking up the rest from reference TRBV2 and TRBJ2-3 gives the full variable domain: EPEVTQTPSHQVTQMGQEVILRCVPISNHLYFYWYRQILGQKVEFLVSFYNNEISEKSEIFDDQFSVERPDGSNFTLKIRSTKLEDSAMYFCATGGGGVTDTQYFGPGTRLTVL.

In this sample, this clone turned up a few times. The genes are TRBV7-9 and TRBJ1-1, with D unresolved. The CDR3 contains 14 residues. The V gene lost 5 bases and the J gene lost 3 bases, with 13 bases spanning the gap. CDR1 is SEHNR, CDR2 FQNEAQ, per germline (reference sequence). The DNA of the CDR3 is TGTGCCAGCAGCCCAAGGGAGGGTTACACTGAAGCTTTCTTT. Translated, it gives CASSPREGYTEAFF.

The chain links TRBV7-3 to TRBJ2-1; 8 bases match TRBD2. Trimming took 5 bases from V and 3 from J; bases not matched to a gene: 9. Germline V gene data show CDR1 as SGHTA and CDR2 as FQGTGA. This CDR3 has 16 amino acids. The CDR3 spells CASSPRGSGGYNEQFF. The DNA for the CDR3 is TGTGCCAGCAGCCCTCGTGGGAGCGGGGGCTACAATGAGCAGTTCTTC.

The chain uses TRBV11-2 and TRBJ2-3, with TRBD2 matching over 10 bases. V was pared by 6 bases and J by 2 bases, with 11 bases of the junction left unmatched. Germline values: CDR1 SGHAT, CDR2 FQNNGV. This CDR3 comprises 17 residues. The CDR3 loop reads CASRTAGGPRFTDTQYF. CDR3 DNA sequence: TGTGCCAGCAGAACAGCGGGAGGGCCCCGATTCACAGATACGCAGTATTTT.

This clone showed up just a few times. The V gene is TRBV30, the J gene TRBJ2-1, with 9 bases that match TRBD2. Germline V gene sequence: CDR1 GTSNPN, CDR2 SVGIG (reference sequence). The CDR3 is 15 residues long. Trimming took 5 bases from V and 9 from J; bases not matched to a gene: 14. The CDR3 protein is CAWRLEGGRAREQFF. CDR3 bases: TGTGCCTGGCGCTTAGAGGGCGGGAGGGCCCGTGAGCAGTTCTTC.

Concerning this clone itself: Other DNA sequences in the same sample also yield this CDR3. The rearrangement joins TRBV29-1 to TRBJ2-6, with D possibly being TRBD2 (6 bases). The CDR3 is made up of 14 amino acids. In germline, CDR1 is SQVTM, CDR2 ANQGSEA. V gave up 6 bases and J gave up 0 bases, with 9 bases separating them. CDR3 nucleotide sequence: TGCAGCGTGGGGGGTAGCTCTGGGGCCAACGTCCTGACTTTC. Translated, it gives CSVGGSSGANVLTF.

CDR3 loop: CASSPAWGQLYNSPLHF. CDR3 nucleotides: TGTGCCAGCAGCCCCGCCTGGGGACAGCTCTATAATTCACCCCTCCACTTT. V gene TRBV9 combines with J gene TRBJ1-6, with TRBD1 matching over 7 bases. Germline values: CDR1 SGDLS, CDR2 YYNGEE. CDR3 length: 17 amino acids. V shed 4 bases and J 3 bases; nucleotides not matched to a gene: 10.

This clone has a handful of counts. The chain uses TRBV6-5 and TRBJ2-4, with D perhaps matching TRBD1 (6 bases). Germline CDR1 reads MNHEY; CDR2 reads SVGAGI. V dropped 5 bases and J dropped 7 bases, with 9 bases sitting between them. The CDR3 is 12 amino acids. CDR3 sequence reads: CASSITGNIQYF. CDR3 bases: TGTGCCAGCAGTATCACAGGGAACATTCAGTACTTC.

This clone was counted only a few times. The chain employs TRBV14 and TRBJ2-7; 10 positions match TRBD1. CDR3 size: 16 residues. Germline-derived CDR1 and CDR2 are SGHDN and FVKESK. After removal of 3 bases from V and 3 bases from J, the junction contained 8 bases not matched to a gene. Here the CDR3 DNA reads TGTGCCAGCAGCCAGCCCCCAGGACAGGGGGGCTACGAGCAGTACTTC. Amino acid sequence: CASSQPPGQGGYEQYF.